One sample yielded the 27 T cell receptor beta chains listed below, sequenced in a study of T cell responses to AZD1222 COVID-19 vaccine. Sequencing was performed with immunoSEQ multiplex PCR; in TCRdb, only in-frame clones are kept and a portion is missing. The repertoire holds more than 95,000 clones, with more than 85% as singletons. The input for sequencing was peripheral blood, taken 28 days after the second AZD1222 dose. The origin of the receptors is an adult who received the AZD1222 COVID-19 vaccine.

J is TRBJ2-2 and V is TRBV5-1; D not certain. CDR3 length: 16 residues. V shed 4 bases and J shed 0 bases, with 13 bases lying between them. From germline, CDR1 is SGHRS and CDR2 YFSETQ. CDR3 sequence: CASSGRAATNTGELFF. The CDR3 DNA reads TGCGCCAGCAGCGGCCGGGCCGCAACGAACACCGGGGAGCTGTTTTTT.

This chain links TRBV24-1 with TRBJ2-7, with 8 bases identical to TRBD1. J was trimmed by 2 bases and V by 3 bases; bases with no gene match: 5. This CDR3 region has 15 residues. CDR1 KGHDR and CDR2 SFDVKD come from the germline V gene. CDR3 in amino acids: CATSDPGRGPYEQYF. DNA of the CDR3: TGTGCCACCAGTGATCCCGGCAGGGGGCCCTACGAGCAGTACTTC.

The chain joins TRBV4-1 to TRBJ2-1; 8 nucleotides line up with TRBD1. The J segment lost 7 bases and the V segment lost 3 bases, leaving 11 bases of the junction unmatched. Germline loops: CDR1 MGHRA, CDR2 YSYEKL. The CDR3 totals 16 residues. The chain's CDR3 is CASSQVDRVRGNEQFF. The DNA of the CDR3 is TGCGCCAGCAGCCAGGTGGACAGGGTTCGGGGTAATGAGCAGTTCTTC.

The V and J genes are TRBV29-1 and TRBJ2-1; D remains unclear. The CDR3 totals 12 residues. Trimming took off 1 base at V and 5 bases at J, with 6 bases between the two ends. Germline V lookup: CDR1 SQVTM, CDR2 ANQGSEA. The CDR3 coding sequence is TGCAGCGTTGAAGGGACGGACAATGAGCAGTTCTTC. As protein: CSVEGTDNEQFF.

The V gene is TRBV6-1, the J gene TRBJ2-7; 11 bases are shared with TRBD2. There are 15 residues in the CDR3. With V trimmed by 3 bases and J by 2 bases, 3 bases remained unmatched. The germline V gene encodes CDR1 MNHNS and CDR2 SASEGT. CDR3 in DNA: TGTGCCAGCAGTGACGTAGCGGGAGGGCCCTACGAGCAGTACTTC. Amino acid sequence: CASSDVAGGPYEQYF.

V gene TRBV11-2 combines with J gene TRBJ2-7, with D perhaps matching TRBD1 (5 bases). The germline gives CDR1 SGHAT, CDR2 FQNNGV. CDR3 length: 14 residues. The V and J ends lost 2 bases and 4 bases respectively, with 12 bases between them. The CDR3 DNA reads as TGTGCCAGCAGCTTATATTTTCAGGGTTACGAGCAGTACTTC. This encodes CASSLYFQGYEQYF.

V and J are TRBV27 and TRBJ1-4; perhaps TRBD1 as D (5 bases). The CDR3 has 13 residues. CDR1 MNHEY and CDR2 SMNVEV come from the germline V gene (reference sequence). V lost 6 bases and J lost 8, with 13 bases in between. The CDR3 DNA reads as TGTGCCAGCAGGGGGGAGGGTATCGAAAAACTGTTTTTT. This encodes CASRGEGIEKLFF.

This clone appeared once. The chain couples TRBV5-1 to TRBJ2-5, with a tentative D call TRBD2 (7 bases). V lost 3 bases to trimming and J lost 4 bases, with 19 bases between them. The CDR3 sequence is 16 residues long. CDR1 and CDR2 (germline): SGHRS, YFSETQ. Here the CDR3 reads CASSSLGGAGRETQYF. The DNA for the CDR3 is TGCGCCAGCAGCTCCCTTGGGGGGGCAGGTAGAGAGACCCAGTACTTC.

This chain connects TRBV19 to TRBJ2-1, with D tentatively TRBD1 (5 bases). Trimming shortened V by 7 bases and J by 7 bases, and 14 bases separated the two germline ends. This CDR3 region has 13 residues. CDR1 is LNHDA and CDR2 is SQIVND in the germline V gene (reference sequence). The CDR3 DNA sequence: TGTGCCAGTAAATGGCCAGGGTTGAATGAGCAGTTCTTC. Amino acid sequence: CASKWPGLNEQFF.

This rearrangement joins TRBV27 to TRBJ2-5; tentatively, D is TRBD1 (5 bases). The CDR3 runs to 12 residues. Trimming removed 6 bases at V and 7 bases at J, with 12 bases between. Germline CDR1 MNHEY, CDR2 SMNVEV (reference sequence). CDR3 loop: CASSTTQGTQYF. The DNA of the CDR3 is TGTGCCAGCAGCACCACTCAGGGGACCCAGTACTTC.

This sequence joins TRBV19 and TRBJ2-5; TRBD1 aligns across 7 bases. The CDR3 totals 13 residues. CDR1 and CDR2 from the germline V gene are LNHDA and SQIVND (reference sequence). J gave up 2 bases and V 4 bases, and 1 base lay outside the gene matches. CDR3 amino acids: CASSTQGQETQYF. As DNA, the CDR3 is TGTGCCAGTAGTACACAGGGGCAAGAGACCCAGTACTTC.

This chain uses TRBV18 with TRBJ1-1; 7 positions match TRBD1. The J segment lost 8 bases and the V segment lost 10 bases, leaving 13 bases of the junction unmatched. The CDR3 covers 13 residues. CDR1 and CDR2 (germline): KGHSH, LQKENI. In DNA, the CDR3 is TGTGCCACCACAATAGGGACAGAATACGAAGCTTTCTTT. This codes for CATTIGTEYEAFF.

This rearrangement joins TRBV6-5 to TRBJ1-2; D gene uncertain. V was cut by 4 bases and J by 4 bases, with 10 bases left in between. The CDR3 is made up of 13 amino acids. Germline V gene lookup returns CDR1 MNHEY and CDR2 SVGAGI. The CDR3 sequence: CASSFASGYGYTF. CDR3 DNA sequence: TGTGCCAGCAGTTTCGCCTCAGGCTATGGCTACACCTTC.

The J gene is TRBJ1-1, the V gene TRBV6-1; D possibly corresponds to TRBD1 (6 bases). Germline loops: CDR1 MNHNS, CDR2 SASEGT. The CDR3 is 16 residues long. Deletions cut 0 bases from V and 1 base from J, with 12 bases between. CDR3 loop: CASSEATGHSNTEAFF. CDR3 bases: TGTGCCAGCAGTGAAGCGACGGGACATTCGAACACTGAAGCTTTCTTT.

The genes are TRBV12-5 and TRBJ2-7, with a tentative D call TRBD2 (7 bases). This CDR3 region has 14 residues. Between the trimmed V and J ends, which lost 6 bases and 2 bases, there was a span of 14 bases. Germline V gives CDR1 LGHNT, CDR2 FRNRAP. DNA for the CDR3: TGTGCTAGTGGACTGGGGGGGCCCCCCTACGAGCAGTACTTC. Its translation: CASGLGGPPYEQYF.

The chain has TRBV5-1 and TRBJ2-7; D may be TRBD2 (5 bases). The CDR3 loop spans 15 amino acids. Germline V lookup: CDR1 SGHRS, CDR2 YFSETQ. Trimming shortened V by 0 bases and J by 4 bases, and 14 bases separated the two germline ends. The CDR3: CASSLVGMAGYEQYF. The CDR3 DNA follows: TGCGCCAGCAGCTTGGTCGGGATGGCTGGTTACGAGCAGTACTTC. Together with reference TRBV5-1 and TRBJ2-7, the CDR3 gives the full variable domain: KAGVTQTPRYLIKTRGQQVTLSCSPISGHRSVSWYQQTPGQGLQFLFEYFSETQRNKGNFPGRFSGRQFSNSRSEMNVSTLELGDSALYLCASSLVGMAGYEQYFGPGTRLTVT.

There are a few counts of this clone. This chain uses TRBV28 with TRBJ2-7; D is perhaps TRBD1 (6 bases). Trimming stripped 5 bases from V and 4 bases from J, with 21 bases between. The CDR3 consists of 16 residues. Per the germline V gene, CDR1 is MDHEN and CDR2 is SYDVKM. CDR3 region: CASSLGGTGRRYEQYF. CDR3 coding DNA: TGTGCCAGCAGTCTAGGGGGAACAGGTCGTCGATACGAGCAGTACTTC.

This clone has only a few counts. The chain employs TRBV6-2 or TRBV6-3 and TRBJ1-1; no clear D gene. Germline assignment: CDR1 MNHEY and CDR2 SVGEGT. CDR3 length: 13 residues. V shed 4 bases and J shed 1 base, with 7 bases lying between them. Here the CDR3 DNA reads TGTGCCAGCAGTTTCCTGGCGAACACTGAAGCTTTCTTT. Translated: CASSFLANTEAFF.

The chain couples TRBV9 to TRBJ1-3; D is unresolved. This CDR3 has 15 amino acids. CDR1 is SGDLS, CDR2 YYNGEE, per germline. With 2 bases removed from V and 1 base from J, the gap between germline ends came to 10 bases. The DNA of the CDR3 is TGTGCCAGCAGCGTTTACTATGGTTCTGGAAACACCATATATTTT. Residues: CASSVYYGSGNTIYF.

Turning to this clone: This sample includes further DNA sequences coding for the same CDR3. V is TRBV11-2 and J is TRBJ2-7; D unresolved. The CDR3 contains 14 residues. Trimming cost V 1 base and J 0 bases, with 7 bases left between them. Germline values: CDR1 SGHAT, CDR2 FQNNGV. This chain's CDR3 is CASSLGFSSYEQYF. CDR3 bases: TGTGCCAGCAGCTTAGGGTTTAGCTCCTACGAGCAGTACTTC. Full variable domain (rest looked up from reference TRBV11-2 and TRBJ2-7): EAGVAQSPRYKIIEKRQSVAFWCNPISGHATLYWYQQILGQGPKLLIQFQNNGVVDDSQLPKDRFSAERLKGVDSTLKIQPAKLEDSAVYLCASSLGFSSYEQYFGPGTRLTVT.

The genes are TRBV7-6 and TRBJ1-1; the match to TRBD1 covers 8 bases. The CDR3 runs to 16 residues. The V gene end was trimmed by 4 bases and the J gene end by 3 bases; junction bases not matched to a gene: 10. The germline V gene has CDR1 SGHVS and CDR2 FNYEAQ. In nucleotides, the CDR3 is TGTGCCAGCAGCTACGATGCAGGGGGCCGGCACACTGAAGCTTTCTTT. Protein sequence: CASSYDAGGRHTEAFF.

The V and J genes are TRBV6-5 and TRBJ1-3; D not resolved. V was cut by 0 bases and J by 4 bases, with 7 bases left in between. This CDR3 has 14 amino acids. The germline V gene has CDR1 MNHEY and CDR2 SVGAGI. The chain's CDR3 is CASSYSSWGNTIYF. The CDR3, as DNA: TGTGCCAGCAGTTACTCATCGTGGGGAAACACCATATATTTT.

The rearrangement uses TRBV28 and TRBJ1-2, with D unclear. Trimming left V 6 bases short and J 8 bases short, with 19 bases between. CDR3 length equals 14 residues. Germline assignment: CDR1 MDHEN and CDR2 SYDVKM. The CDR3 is CASRPASSRGGYTF. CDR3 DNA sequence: TGTGCCAGCAGGCCCGCATCGTCTCGGGGAGGCTACACCTTC.

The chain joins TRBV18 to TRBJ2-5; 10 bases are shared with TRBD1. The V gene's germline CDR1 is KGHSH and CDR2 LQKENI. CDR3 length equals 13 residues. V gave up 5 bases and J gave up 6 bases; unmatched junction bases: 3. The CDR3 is CASSAGQGKTQYF. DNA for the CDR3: TGTGCCAGCTCAGCGGGACAGGGGAAGACCCAGTACTTC.

The CDR3 DNA reads TGTGCCAGCAGCCGACGCTCAGCGAGGGGACTTACCTCTGGGGCCAACGTCCTGACTTTC. Encoded protein: CASSRRSARGLTSGANVLTF. The chain couples TRBV7-3 to TRBJ2-6; weak D call: TRBD2 (6 bases). CDR1 and CDR2 (germline): SGHTA, FQGTGA. This CDR3 spans 20 amino acids. V dropped 5 bases and J dropped 0 bases, with 23 bases sitting between them.

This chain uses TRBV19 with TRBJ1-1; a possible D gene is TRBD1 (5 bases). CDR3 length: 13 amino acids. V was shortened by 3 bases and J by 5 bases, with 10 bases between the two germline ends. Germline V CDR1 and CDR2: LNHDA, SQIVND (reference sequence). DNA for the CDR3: TGTGCCAGTAGTATCGGCCGACAGACTGAAGCTTTCTTT. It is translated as CASSIGRQTEAFF.

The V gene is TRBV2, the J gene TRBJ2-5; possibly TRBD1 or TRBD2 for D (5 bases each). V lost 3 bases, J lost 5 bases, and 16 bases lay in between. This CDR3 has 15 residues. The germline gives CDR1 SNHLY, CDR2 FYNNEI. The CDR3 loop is CASSDRGNSGETQYF. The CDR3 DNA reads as TGTGCCAGCAGTGATCGGGGCAACTCGGGGGAGACCCAGTACTTC.